The sequence of this TCR beta chain was determined in a study of blood T cell repertoires in COVID-19. V shed 0 bases and J shed 3 bases, with 15 bases lying between them. The CDR3 length is 16 residues. The germline gives CDR1 LGHNA, CDR2 YNFKEQ. The data were produced by immunoSEQ multiplex PCR, yet TCRdb's version contains in-frame clones alone and is incomplete. The sample lists a few hundred thousand clones; about 91% were seen once. This clone was counted between two and nine times. This chain joins TRBV4-2 and TRBJ2-7, with D perhaps matching TRBD2 (7 bases). The clonotype was recovered from a man between 18 and 35 years old with acute COVID-19. Source material: PBMCs or T cells enriched from blood (not recorded which). CDR3 in DNA: TGTGCCAGCAGCCAAGAAGTGGCGGGGGCGAACTACGAGCAGTACTTC. It translates to CASSQEVAGANYEQYF.